This T cell receptor beta chain was retrieved from a study of T cells after somatic rescue of genetic block. The CDR3 is 13 residues long. Trimming removed 5 bases from V and 3 bases from J, with 11 bases in between. Germline V gene sequence: CDR1 SGHVS, CDR2 FQNEAQ. TCRdb's copy holds only in-frame clones and misses some; the assay was immunoSEQ multiplex PCR. The sample records some 14,000 clones, under 75% being singletons. The sequenced material came from peripheral blood mononuclear cells (PBMCs). The chain joins TRBV7-8 to TRBJ2-7; D is perhaps TRBD1 (6 bases). This TCR was sampled from a boy younger than 18. The CDR3 DNA reads as TGTGCCAGCAGCCTAACAGGGTTCTACGAGCAGTACTTC. It specifies CASSLTGFYEQYF.